The present entry profiles one TCR beta chain with its context. The sample belongs to a study of T cells expressing NK-cell markers. TCRdb reprocessed the 5' RACE reads, keeping one entry per CDR3 protein, no DNA. The sample is made up of roughly 180,000 distinct CDR3 sequences, and the top ten hold less than 20% of it. The germline gives CDR1 LNHDA, CDR2 SQIVND (reference sequence). This CDR3 is built from 13 residues. This TCR was sampled from a woman aged 18 to 75 in good health. The specimen was blood T cells: a sorted CD56 or NKG2C T cell subset, CD4+ or CD8+ T cells, or bulk PBMC T cells (not recorded which). This chain connects TRBV19 to TRBJ2-3; with no DNA, the TCRdb D assignment of TRBD2 cannot be verified. The CDR3 sequence is CASSNSRADTQYF.